The 9 T cell receptor beta chains listed next were all sequenced from one sample in a study of T cell repertoires in cytomegalovirus infection (dated by TCRdb to the late 2010s). The instrument given in TCRdb is Illumina HiSeq 1500. In-frame beta chains were kept once TCRdb had trimmed the public reads at Q25 with fastp and called clones with MiXCR. CDR3 protein duplicates are merged, each entry listing the most common genes and DNA. Across this sample there are roughly 640,000 distinct CDR3 sequences, with 20% to 25% seen only once. Less than 9.5% of the sample goes to the ten largest clones. The material sequenced was CD8+ T cells from PBMCs. The receptors were gathered from a human donor in good health (CMV status not recorded). Some clones in this sample may be carry-over from other donors' samples.

This clonotype was picked up many times. The V gene is TRBV10-3, the J gene TRBJ2-2; 7 nucleotides match TRBD1. The CDR3 contains 17 residues. The V gene end was trimmed by 4 bases and the J gene end by 2 bases; junction bases not matched to a gene: 10. Per germline, CDR1 ENHRY and CDR2 SYGVKD. CDR3: CAISALAGTANTGELFF. The CDR3 DNA follows: TGTGCCATCAGTGCTCTCGCCGGGACAGCCAACACCGGGGAGCTGTTTTTT.

There are many counts of this clonotype. V and J are TRBV7-9 and TRBJ2-1, with TRBD2 identical over 13 bases. Germline CDR1 SEHNR, CDR2 FQNEAQ (reference sequence). V shed 5 bases, J shed 9 bases, and the junction held 4 bases outside the gene matches. The CDR3 contains 14 residues. The CDR3 region is CASSTGLAGTEQFF. The CDR3 nucleotides are TGTGCCAGCAGCACGGGACTAGCGGGGACTGAGCAGTTCTTC.

This clonotype was seen a few times. The chain joins TRBV28 to TRBJ2-5; 8 bases map to TRBD1. This CDR3 region has 14 residues. Germline V CDR1 and CDR2: MDHEN, SYDVKM. V lost 7 bases and J lost 4; bases outside the gene matches: 8. As DNA, the CDR3 is TGTGCCAGCATGCACAGGGGGGTGGGAGAGACCCAGTACTTC. As protein: CASMHRGVGETQYF.

This clonotype appeared a few times. The chain links TRBV7-2 to TRBJ1-2, with a tentative D call TRBD1 (6 bases). Trimming took 10 bases from V and 6 from J, leaving 9 bases between them. CDR1 is SGHTA, CDR2 FQGNSA, per germline. The CDR3 consists of 10 residues. This CDR3 is CATGGNGYTF. The CDR3 nucleotides are TGTGCCACCGGGGGCAATGGCTACACCTTC. Based on the CDR3 plus reference TRBV7-2 and TRBJ1-2, the full variable domain is GAGVSQSPSNKVTEKGKDVELRCDPISGHTALYWYRQSLGQGLEFLIYFQGNSAPDKSGLPSDRFSAERTGGSVSTLTIQRTQQEDSAVYLCATGGNGYTFGSGTRLTVV.

This clonotype has a count of ten or more. This chain joins TRBV7-9 and TRBJ2-7, with D possibly matching TRBD1 (6 bases). Germline assignment: CDR1 SEHNR and CDR2 FQNEAQ (reference sequence). The CDR3 has 14 residues. V was shortened by 2 bases and J by 3 bases, with 11 bases between the two germline ends. CDR3 protein: CASSLNRQDYEQYF. The CDR3, as DNA: TGTGCCAGCAGCTTAAATAGACAGGACTACGAGCAGTACTTC.

This clonotype has a handful of counts. The J gene is TRBJ2-2, the V gene TRBV7-6, with 10 bases identical to TRBD2. CDR3 length equals 17 residues. Trimming cost V 2 bases and J 1 base; bases outside gene matches: 4. Germline loops: CDR1 SGHVS, CDR2 FNYEAQ. The DNA for the CDR3 is TGTGCCAGCAGCTTACCTAGCGGGGGCCTGAACACCGGGGAGCTGTTTTTT. This encodes CASSLPSGGLNTGELFF. Drawing the rest from reference TRBV7-6 and TRBJ2-2, the complete variable domain is GAGVSQSPRYKVTKRGQDVALRCDPISGHVSLYWYRQALGQGPEFLTYFNYEAQQDKSGLPNDRFSAERPEGSISTLTIQRTEQRDSAMYRCASSLPSGGLNTGELFFGEGSRLTVL.

The gene calls are TRBV20-1 and TRBJ1-6; D unclear. The CDR3 has 16 residues. The V gene's germline CDR1 is DFQATT and CDR2 SNEGSKA (reference sequence). Trimming left V 0 bases short and J 13 bases short, with 22 bases between. The CDR3 sequence is CSARDQLGRRTLPLHF. The CDR3 coding sequence is TGCAGTGCTAGAGATCAGTTGGGTCGGAGAACTTTGCCCCTCCACTTT.

The chain recombines TRBV7-2 with TRBJ1-2; D not resolved. This CDR3 comprises 14 residues. Germline V lookup: CDR1 SGHTA, CDR2 FQGNSA. Trimming left V 6 bases short and J 0 bases short, with 11 bases between. CDR3 in amino acids: CASSLNQANYGYTF. DNA of the CDR3: TGTGCCAGCAGTCTAAACCAAGCTAACTATGGCTACACCTTC.

V is TRBV29-1 and J is TRBJ2-1; D may be TRBD1 or TRBD2 (5 bases each). Germline V gives CDR1 SQVTM, CDR2 ANQGSEA. The CDR3 is 15 residues long. The V and J ends lost 2 bases and 2 bases respectively, with 13 bases between them. CDR3: CSVEPEGSPYNEQFF. The CDR3 DNA reads TGCAGCGTTGAACCCGAGGGGTCCCCCTACAATGAGCAGTTCTTC.